This TCR beta chain derives from a study of radiation and T cells in renal cell carcinoma. Whole-study results and caveats: Baseline intratumoral clonotype presence is unknown without pretreatment biopsies. From baseline, blood top tumor clonotypes peaked at 2 weeks post-radiation.

The table came from immunoSEQ multiplex PCR; TCRdb's copy has only in-frame clones and leaves some out. The table shows about 90,000 clones, with approximately 82% occurring only once. There are a few counts of this clone. What it binds is not known. Time point in this sample: blood 4 weeks post-SBRT, at nephrectomy. Specified treatment: 15 Gy SBRT to primary tumor, nephrectomy 4 weeks later. The CDR3 covers 13 residues. Between the trimmed V and J ends, which lost 0 bases and 9 bases, there was a span of 12 bases. CDR1 and CDR2 from the germline V gene are MGHRA and YSYEKL. The genes are TRBV4-1 and TRBJ2-7, with D possibly TRBD2 on 5 matching bases. The sample here was blood, taken from a patient whose treatment included radiotherapy and nephrectomy. This sequence was found in a man between 60 and 75 years old with renal cell carcinoma. The CDR3 DNA sequence: TGCGCCAGCAGCCAAGAGCGGTTAGCGAGGCAGTACTTC. As protein: CASSQERLARQYF.